The rows below give T cell receptor beta chains drawn from one sample of a study of cytomegalovirus exposure and HLA in healthy donors. Produced via immunoSEQ multiplex PCR; TCRdb's table is partial and in-frame only. The table records 200,000 to 250,000 clones, around 78% of them present only once. The sample taken for sequencing was PBMCs. These receptors all come from a young woman in good health and CMV-seronegative. Each CDR3 is given with its conserved first and last residue. The order of the fields is D gene, V gene, clone size, J gene, CDR3 DNA, CDR3 protein. A D gene is named only where the DNA matches it firmly. Rows may omit the clone size; those that give it use once, few, many or a size class.

>TRBD1|TRBV11-2|.|TRBJ2-1
TGTGCCAGCAGCTCCCTATCGGACAGGGCGGTTCGGCAGTTCTTC
CASSSLSDRAVRQFF
>.|TRBV27|.|TRBJ1-1
TGTGCCAGCAGCCCCACAGGTCTGAACACTGAAGCTTTCTTT
CASSPTGLNTEAFF
>.|TRBV28|.|TRBJ2-7
TGTGCCAGCATACAACAGGAGATAGGGTACGACGAGCAGTACTTC
CASIQQEIGYDEQYF
>TRBD1|TRBV29-1|.|TRBJ1-2
TGCAGCTCTATGACAGGGTATGGCTACACCTTC
CSSMTGYGYTF
>.|TRBV5-1|.|TRBJ2-3
TGCGCCAGCAGCTTGGTGAGCAGCGACGACACAGATACGCAGTATTTT
CASSLVSSDDTDTQYF
>TRBD1|TRBV6-1|.|TRBJ2-5
TGTGCCAGCATCCAACAGGGGGTCCGGGAGACCCAGTACTTC
CASIQQGVRETQYF
>.|TRBV2|.|TRBJ2-4
TGTGCCAGCAGTGATCCGGGAGCGGCGAAAAACATTCAGTACTTC
CASSDPGAAKNIQYF
>TRBD1|TRBV28|.|TRBJ1-2
TGTGCCAGCAGAAGGACAGGCGGCGGCTACACCTTC
CASRRTGGGYTF
>.|TRBV5-4|.|TRBJ1-1
TGTGCCAGCAGCTTGTTAGCGGGGGGCAGGAACACTGAAGCTTTCTTT
CASSLLAGGRNTEAFF
>.|TRBV28|.|TRBJ2-7
TGCGCCAGCAGTTTGGCCCCCTACGAGCAGTACTTC
CASSLAPYEQYF
>TRBD1|TRBV6-4|few|TRBJ2-1
TGTGCCAGCAGTAGGACAGGGGACTACAATGAGCAGTTCTTC
CASSRTGDYNEQFF
>.|TRBV11-2|.|TRBJ2-7
TGTGCCAGCAGCTTAGATCGGTACGAGCAGTACTTC
CASSLDRYEQYF
>.|TRBV2|.|TRBJ2-1
TGTGCCAGCAGTGAGAACAGGGAGTCCTACAATGAGCAGTTCTTC
CASSENRESYNEQFF
>.|TRBV18|.|TRBJ2-7
TGTGCCAGCTCACCGACAGGTACCTACGAGCAGTACTTC
CASSPTGTYEQYF
>TRBD1|TRBV6-5|.|TRBJ2-2
TGTGCCAGCAGCTTGGACAGGGGGCGCACCGGGGAGCTGTTTTTT
CASSLDRGRTGELFF
>.|TRBV5-8|.|TRBJ2-3
TGTGCCCTCTGGGATACGCAGTATTTT
CALWDTQYF
>TRBD2|TRBV6-5|.|TRBJ2-1
TGTGCCAGCAGTTCGACGCGGGGGAGGGAGCAGTTCTTC
CASSSTRGREQFF
>.|TRBV2|few|TRBJ1-2
TGTGCCAGCACCCCGAGCTCGGGGACCGTTATTAATGGCTACACCTTC
CASTPSSGTVINGYTF
>.|TRBV6-5|.|TRBJ1-2
TGTGCCAGCAGTTATTCGGGACGGAACTATGGCTACACCTTC
CASSYSGRNYGYTF
>TRBD1|TRBV7-9|.|TRBJ2-2
TGTGCCAGCAACCCCGGACAGGGTGTAGGCACCGGGGAGCTGTTTTTT
CASNPGQGVGTGELFF